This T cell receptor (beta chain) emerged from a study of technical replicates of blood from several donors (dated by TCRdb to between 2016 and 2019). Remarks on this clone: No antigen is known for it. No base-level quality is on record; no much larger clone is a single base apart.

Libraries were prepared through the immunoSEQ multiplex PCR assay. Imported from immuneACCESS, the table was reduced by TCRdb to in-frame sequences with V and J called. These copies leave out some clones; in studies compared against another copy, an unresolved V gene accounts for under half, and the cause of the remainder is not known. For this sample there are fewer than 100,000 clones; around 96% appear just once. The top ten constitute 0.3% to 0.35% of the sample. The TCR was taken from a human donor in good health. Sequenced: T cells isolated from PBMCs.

The DNA sequence reads TGTGCCAGCAGCGTGGACAGGGAGGCCAAAAACATTCAGTACTTC. Its amino acids are CASSVDREAKNIQYF. The chain employs TRBV5-4 and TRBJ2-4; 8 bases in between match TRBD1. V loses 4 bases at its end and J loses 1 base; junction bases beyond the gene matches: 4. CDR3 length: 15 amino acids, cysteine to phenylalanine. The entry retains the CDR3 DNA only, 45 bases that are in frame from base 1. The germline V gene (reference sequence) gives CDR1 as SGHNT and CDR2 as YYREEE.